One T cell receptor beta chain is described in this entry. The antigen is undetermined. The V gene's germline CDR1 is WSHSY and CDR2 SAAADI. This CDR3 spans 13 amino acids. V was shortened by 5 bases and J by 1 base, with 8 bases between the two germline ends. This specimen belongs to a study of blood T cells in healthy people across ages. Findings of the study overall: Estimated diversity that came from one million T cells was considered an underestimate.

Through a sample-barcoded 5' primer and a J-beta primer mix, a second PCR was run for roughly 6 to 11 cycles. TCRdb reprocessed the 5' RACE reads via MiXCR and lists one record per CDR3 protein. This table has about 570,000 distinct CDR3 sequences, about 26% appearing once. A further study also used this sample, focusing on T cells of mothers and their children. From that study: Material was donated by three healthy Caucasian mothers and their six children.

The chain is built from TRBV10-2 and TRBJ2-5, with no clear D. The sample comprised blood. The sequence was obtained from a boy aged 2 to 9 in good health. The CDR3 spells CASSSQSQETQYF. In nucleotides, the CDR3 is TGCGCCAGCAGTTCACAGTCCCAAGAGACCCAGTACTTC.